The next 18 T cell receptor beta chains were all read from a single sample in a study of identical twins listed by TCRdb under 2016. The method was 5' RACE. The reads were generated on an Illumina HiSeq 2000. TCRdb redid the processing of the public reads, applying fastp at Q25 and MiXCR, and retained in-frame beta chains. Every entry covers one CDR3 protein and lists the most common genes and DNA from its rows. The sample table holds roughly 1.6 million distinct CDR3 sequences, of which under 35% were seen once. 0.25% to 0.3% of the sample goes to the ten largest clones. Material: cord blood. Every receptor here comes from a newborn girl in good health.

The chain employs TRBV6-9 and TRBJ2-3; TRBD2 aligns across 8 bases. The CDR3 has 15 residues. Germline V gene data show CDR1 as MNHGY and CDR2 as SVAAGI. V dropped 2 bases and J dropped 1; count of bases not matched to a gene: 2. The DNA of the CDR3 is TGTGCCAGCAGTTATGATAGCGGGGGCACAGATACGCAGTATTTT. It codes for CASSYDSGGTDTQYF.

This clonotype was seen a handful of times. The chain couples TRBV20-1 to TRBJ1-2; a possible D gene is TRBD1 (6 bases). The V gene's germline CDR1 is DFQATT and CDR2 SNEGSKA (reference sequence). The germline V and J ends were trimmed by 0 bases and 3 bases, with 11 bases remaining between them. The CDR3 length is 14 residues. CDR3 protein: CSARDNPGDYGYTF. The CDR3 region has the DNA TGCAGTGCTAGAGATAACCCAGGGGACTATGGCTACACCTTC.

This sequence joins TRBV28 and TRBJ1-5; 10 nucleotides align to TRBD1. The ends lost 3 bases at V and 4 bases at J; junction bases unmatched: 12. CDR3 size: 18 residues. CDR1 is MDHEN and CDR2 is SYDVKM in the germline V gene. The CDR3 region is CASSFPDRGSWRNQPQHF. The CDR3 nucleotides read TGTGCCAGCAGTTTCCCGGACAGGGGGTCCTGGAGAAATCAGCCCCAGCATTTT.

The rearrangement joins TRBV18 to TRBJ2-7; D remains unclear. The CDR3 runs 15 residues. V was pared by 3 bases and J by 7 bases, with 19 bases between. CDR1 is KGHSH and CDR2 is LQKENI in the germline V gene. The CDR3 nucleotides are TGTGCCAGCTCACCGACGACCTTTCAAGGAAATGAGCAGTACTTC. Translating it yields CASSPTTFQGNEQYF. The entire variable domain, with the rest obtained from reference TRBV18 and TRBJ2-7, is as follows: NAGVMQNPRHLVRRRGQEARLRCSPMKGHSHVYWYRQLPEEGLKFMVYLQKENIIDESGMPKERFSAEFPKEGPSILRIQQVVRGDSAAYFCASSPTTFQGNEQYFGPGTRLTVT.

The table lists this clonotype with many counts. V usage is TRBV2 and J usage is TRBJ2-3, with 14 bases identical to TRBD2. This CDR3 has 15 residues. Trimming took 6 bases from V and 1 from J; bases not matched to a gene: 0. The germline gives CDR1 SNHLY, CDR2 FYNNEI. The CDR3 protein is CASRGLAGGTDTQYF. CDR3 DNA: TGTGCCAGCAGGGGACTAGCGGGGGGCACAGATACGCAGTATTTT.

This clonotype was found a few times. The J gene is TRBJ2-1, the V gene TRBV6-2 or TRBV6-3; 11 nucleotides align to TRBD2. The trim removed 4 bases at V and 14 bases at J, leaving 16 bases unmatched. The CDR3 totals 16 residues. Germline loops: CDR1 MNHEY, CDR2 SVGEGT. CDR3 loop: CASSLSGAASGGREFF. DNA for the CDR3: TGTGCCAGCAGTTTGTCGGGCGCCGCTAGCGGGGGGCGTGAGTTCTTC.

There are a few counts of this clonotype. V and J are TRBV27 and TRBJ2-1, with 7 bases lining up with TRBD2. Germline V gene lookup returns CDR1 MNHEY and CDR2 SMNVEV (reference sequence). The CDR3 contains 16 residues. J lost 7 bases, V lost 1 base, and 10 bases had no gene match. The CDR3 loop is CASSLYPSGVGNEQFF. CDR3 DNA sequence: TGTGCCAGCAGTTTATACCCTAGCGGAGTGGGGAATGAGCAGTTCTTC.

This clonotype was observed many times. The chain links TRBV29-1 to TRBJ2-1; D is undetermined. Trimming stripped 3 bases from V and 7 bases from J, with 7 bases between. Germline V gives CDR1 SQVTM, CDR2 ANQGSEA. The CDR3 runs to 11 residues. This CDR3 is CSVEALNEQFF. The CDR3, as DNA: TGCAGCGTTGAGGCCCTGAATGAGCAGTTCTTC.

The CDR3: CSARHGGVGEKLFF. The DNA of the CDR3 is TGCAGTGCTAGACATGGGGGAGTAGGTGAAAAACTGTTTTTT. The V and J genes are TRBV20-1 and TRBJ1-4; D is perhaps TRBD1 (5 bases). This CDR3 has 14 residues. V shed 2 bases and J shed 7 bases, with 14 bases lying between them. CDR1 and CDR2 (germline): DFQATT, SNEGSKA (reference sequence).

Concerning this clonotype: With a much larger clone just one base away, this may be a read error. J is TRBJ2-1 and V is TRBV12-3 or TRBV12-4, with 10 bases aligning to TRBD2. CDR3 size: 15 residues. Here the CDR3 DNA reads TGTGCCAGCAGTTTATACAGCGGGAGGGCCAATGAGCGGTTCTTC. Translation: CASSLYSGRANERFF.

V gene TRBV11-3 combines with J gene TRBJ2-1; 9 bases match TRBD1. CDR3 length: 14 residues. Germline V gene data show CDR1 as SGHNT and CDR2 as YENEEA. V lost 7 bases, J lost 8 bases, and 9 bases stayed unmatched. DNA for the CDR3: TGTGCCAGCACCAGACACCGGGACAGGGATGAGCAGTTCTTC. Its translation is CASTRHRDRDEQFF.

This rearrangement joins TRBV7-2 to TRBJ2-3; D unclear. Trimming shortened V by 2 bases and J by 0 bases, and 9 bases separated the two germline ends. Germline assignment: CDR1 SGHTA and CDR2 FQGNSA. CDR3 size: 15 residues. The CDR3 DNA sequence: TGTGCCAGCAGCTTAATGGACCTAAGCACAGATACGCAGTATTTT. Protein: CASSLMDLSTDTQYF.

The rearrangement uses TRBV27 and TRBJ1-1; tentatively, D is TRBD1 (6 bases). The CDR3 covers 15 residues. The V gene's germline CDR1 is MNHEY and CDR2 SMNVEV (reference sequence). Trimming took 3 bases from V and 4 from J, leaving 15 bases between them. The chain's CDR3 is CASSFFSGGGTEAFF. The CDR3 bases are TGTGCCAGCAGTTTTTTCTCCGGAGGGGGCACTGAAGCTTTCTTT.

The rearrangement uses TRBV6-2 or TRBV6-3 and TRBJ2-1, with D possibly called TRBD1 or TRBD2 (5 bases each). The CDR3 totals 15 residues. Deletions cut 2 bases from V and 8 bases from J, with 16 bases between. From germline, CDR1 is MNHEY and CDR2 SVGEGT. For the CDR3, the DNA is TGTGCCAGCAGTTACGAAGCAGGGAGCCACCATGAGCAGTTCTTC. It yields the protein CASSYEAGSHHEQFF.

This clonotype was detected ten times or more. This chain links TRBV9 with TRBJ1-2; D is unresolved. Germline CDR1 and CDR2: SGDLS and YYNGEE. The CDR3 totals 12 residues. The germline V and J ends were trimmed by 5 bases and 8 bases, with 13 bases remaining between them. CDR3 in amino acids: CASSVVRGGYTF. DNA for the CDR3: TGTGCCAGCAGTGTGGTCCGGGGAGGCTACACCTTC. Based on the CDR3 plus reference TRBV9 and TRBJ1-2, the full variable domain is DSGVTQTPKHLITATGQRVTLRCSPRSGDLSVYWYQQSLDQGLQFLIQYYNGEERAKGNILERFSAQQFPDLHSELNLSSLELGDSALYFCASSVVRGGYTFGSGTRLTVV.

This clonotype was seen a handful of times. The chain carries TRBV5-1 and TRBJ2-1; D uncertain. The CDR3 runs 14 residues. The V end was cut by 4 bases, the J end by 4 bases, with 12 bases between. The germline V gene encodes CDR1 SGHRS and CDR2 YFSETQ. The CDR3 is CASSPAATYNEQFF. The CDR3 coding sequence is TGCGCCAGCAGCCCAGCCGCCACATACAATGAGCAGTTCTTC. The full variable domain, with the rest looked up from reference TRBV5-1 and TRBJ2-1, is KAGVTQTPRYLIKTRGQQVTLSCSPISGHRSVSWYQQTPGQGLQFLFEYFSETQRNKGNFPGRFSGRQFSNSRSEMNVSTLELGDSALYLCASSPAATYNEQFFGPGTRLTVL.

There are a few counts of this clonotype. The chain joins TRBV20-1 to TRBJ1-1; TRBD1 aligns across 7 bases. J lost 1 base, V lost 6 bases, and 8 bases had no gene match. Germline CDR1 and CDR2: DFQATT and SNEGSKA (reference sequence). The CDR3 consists of 14 residues. CDR3 protein: CSARPGGPNTEAFF. The CDR3 coding sequence is TGCAGTGCCCGCCCAGGGGGGCCGAACACTGAAGCTTTCTTT.

This clonotype was seen a few times. The V gene is TRBV7-8, the J gene TRBJ2-1; D not resolved. Trimming stripped 5 bases from V and 0 bases from J, with 14 bases between. CDR1 and CDR2 (germline): SGHVS, FQNEAQ. The CDR3 sequence is 16 residues long. The CDR3 is CASSPTTPSSYNEQFF. CDR3 sequence (DNA): TGTGCCAGCAGCCCCACGACCCCGAGCTCCTACAATGAGCAGTTCTTC.